This TCR beta chain was recorded in a study of molecular identifiers for immune sequencing clone quantification. This CDR3 contains 13 residues. In germline, CDR1 is SQVTM, CDR2 ANQGSEA. This clonotype was observed many times. As previously described, bulk TCR libraries were made using listed TCR primers. TCRdb independently ran MiXCR on the PCR reads; one entry per CDR3 protein. The data contain about 63,000 distinct CDR3 sequences, roughly a fifth of them seen just once; the ten biggest clones take up more than 1.3%. The chain uses TRBV29-1 and TRBJ2-7; the D call may be TRBD1 or TRBD2 (5 bases each). Input material: naive CD8+ T cells from blood, with Jurkat cell RNA spiked in. The subset: FACS-sorted CD8+CD4-CCR7+CD45RA+ naive T cells. The origin of this receptor is a human donor in good health. Some libraries in this study had Jurkat cell RNA spiked in. The CDR3: CSAREQPTSEQYF. The DNA for the CDR3 is TGCTCCGCCAGGGAGCAGCCTACCTCCGAGCAGTACTTC.